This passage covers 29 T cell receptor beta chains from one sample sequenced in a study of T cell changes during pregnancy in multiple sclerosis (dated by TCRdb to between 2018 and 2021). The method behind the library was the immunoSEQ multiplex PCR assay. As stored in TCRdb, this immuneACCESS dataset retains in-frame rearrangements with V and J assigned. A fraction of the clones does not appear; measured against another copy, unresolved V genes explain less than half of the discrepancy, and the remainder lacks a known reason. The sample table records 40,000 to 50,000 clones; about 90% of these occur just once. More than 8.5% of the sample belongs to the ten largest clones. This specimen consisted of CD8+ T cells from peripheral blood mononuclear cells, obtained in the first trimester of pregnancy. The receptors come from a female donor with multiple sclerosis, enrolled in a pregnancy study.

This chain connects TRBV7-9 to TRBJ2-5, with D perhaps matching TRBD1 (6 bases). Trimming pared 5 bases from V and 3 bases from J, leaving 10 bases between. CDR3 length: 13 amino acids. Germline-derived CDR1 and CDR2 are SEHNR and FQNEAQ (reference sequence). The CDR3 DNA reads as TGTGCCAGCAGCCGTGAGGGGGAAGAGACCCAGTACTTC. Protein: CASSREGEETQYF.

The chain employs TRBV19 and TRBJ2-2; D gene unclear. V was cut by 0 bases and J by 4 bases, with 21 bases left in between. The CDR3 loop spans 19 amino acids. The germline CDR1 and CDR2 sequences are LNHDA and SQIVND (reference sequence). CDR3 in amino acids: CASSIDHWIPQRSTGELFF. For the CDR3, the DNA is TGTGCCAGTAGTATAGATCATTGGATCCCTCAAAGGAGCACCGGGGAGCTGTTTTTT.

In nucleotides, the CDR3 is TGTGCCAGCGGGCTATCGAGCTCCTACGAGCAGTACTTC. Translating it yields CASGLSSSYEQYF. The chain joins TRBV27 to TRBJ2-7; no reliable D call. The CDR3 consists of 13 residues. The V gene lost 8 bases and the J gene lost 0 bases, with 11 bases spanning the gap. Germline V gene lookup returns CDR1 MNHEY and CDR2 SMNVEV (reference sequence).

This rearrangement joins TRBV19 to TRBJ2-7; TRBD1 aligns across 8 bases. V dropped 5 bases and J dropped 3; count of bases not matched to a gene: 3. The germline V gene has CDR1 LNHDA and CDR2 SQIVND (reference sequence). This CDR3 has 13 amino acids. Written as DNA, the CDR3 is TGTGCCAGTAGTTTAACAGGGGGCTACGAGCAGTACTTC. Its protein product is CASSLTGGYEQYF.

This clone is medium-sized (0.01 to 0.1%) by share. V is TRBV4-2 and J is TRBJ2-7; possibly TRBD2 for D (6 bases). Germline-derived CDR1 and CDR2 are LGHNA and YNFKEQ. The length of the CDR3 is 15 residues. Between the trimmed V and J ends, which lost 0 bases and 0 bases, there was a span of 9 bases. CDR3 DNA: TGTGCCAGCAGCCAAGAGGGGGACTCCTCCTACGAGCAGTACTTC. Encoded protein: CASSQEGDSSYEQYF.

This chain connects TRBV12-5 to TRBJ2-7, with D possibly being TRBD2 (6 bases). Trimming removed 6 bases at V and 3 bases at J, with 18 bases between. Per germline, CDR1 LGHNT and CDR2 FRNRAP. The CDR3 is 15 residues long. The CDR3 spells CASGRPSGGYYEQYF. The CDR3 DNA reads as TGTGCTAGTGGCCGTCCCTCCGGGGGATACTACGAGCAGTACTTC.

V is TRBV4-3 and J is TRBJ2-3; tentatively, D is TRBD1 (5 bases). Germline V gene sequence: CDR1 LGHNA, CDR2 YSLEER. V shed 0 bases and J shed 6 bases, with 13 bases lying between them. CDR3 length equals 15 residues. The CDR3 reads CASSQDLGLVDTQYF. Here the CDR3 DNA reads TGCGCCAGCAGCCAAGATCTGGGGCTCGTGGATACGCAGTATTTT.

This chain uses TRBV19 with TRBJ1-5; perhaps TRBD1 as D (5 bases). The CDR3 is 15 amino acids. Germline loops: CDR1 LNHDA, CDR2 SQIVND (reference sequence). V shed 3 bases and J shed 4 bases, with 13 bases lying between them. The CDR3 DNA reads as TGTGCCAGTAGTATTTCGTCAGGGTTGAATCAGCCCCAGCATTTT. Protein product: CASSISSGLNQPQHF.

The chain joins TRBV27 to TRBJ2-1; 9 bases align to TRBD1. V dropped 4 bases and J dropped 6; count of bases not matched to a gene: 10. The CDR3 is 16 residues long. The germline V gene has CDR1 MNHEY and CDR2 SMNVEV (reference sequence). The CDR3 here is CASSSAGTGFINEQFF. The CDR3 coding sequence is TGTGCCAGCAGTTCAGCCGGGACAGGGTTTATCAATGAGCAGTTCTTC.

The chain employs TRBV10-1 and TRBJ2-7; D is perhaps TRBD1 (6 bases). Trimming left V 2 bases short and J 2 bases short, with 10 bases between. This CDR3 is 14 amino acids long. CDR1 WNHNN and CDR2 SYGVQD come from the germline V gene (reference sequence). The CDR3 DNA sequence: TGCGCCAGCAGTGAGGACAGGATCACCTACGAGCAGTACTTC. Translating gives CASSEDRITYEQYF.

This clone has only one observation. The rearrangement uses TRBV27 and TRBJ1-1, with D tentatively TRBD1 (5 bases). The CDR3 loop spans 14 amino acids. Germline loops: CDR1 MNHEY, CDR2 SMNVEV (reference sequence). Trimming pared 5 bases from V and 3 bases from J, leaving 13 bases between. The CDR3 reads CASSPTSGHTEAFF. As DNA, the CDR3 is TGTGCCAGCAGTCCTACCTCAGGGCACACTGAAGCTTTCTTT.

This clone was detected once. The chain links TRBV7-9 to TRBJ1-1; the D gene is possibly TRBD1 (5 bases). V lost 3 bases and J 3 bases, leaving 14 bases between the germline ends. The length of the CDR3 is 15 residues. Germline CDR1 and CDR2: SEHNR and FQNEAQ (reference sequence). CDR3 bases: TGTGCCAGCAGCTTGGGCAGGGAGGTTGACACTGAAGCTTTCTTT. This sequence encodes CASSLGREVDTEAFF.

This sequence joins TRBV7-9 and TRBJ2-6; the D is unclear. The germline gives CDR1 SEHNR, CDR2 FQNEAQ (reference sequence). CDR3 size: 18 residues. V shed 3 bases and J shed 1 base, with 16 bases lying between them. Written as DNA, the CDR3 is TGTGCCAGCAGCTTTCGTCAGGCCAAAAATTCTGGGGCCAACGTCCTGACTTTC. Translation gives CASSFRQAKNSGANVLTF.

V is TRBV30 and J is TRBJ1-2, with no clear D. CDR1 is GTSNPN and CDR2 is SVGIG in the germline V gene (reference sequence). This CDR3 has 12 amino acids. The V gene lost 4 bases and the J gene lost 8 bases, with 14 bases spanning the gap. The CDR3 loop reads CAWTFGVGGYTF. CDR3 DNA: TGTGCCTGGACCTTCGGGGTCGGGGGCTACACCTTC. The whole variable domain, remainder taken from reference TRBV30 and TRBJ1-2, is SQTIHQWPATLVQPVGSPLSLECTVEGTSNPNLYWYRQAAGRGLQLLFYSVGIGQISSEVPQNLSASRPQDRQFILSSKKLLLSDSGFYLCAWTFGVGGYTFGSGTRLTVV.

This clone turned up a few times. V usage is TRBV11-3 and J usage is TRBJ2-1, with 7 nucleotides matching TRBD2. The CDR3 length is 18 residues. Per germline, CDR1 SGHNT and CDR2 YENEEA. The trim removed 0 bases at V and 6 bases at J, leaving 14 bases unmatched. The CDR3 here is CASSLEQGGSSVGNEQFF. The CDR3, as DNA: TGTGCCAGCAGCTTAGAGCAGGGCGGGAGCAGTGTCGGCAATGAGCAGTTCTTC.

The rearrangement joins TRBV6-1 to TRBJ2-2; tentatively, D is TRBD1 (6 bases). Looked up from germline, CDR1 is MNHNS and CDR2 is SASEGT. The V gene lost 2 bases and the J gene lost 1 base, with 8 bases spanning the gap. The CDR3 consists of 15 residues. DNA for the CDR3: TGTGCCAGCAGTGAACCAGGGGTGAACACCGGGGAGCTGTTTTTT. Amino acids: CASSEPGVNTGELFF.

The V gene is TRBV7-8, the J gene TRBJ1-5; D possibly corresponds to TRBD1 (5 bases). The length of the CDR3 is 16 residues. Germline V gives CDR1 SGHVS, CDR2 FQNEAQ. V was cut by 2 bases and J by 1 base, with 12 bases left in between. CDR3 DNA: TGTGCCAGCAGCTTATTAAGGGACTTCAGCAATCAGCCCCAGCATTTT. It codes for CASSLLRDFSNQPQHF.

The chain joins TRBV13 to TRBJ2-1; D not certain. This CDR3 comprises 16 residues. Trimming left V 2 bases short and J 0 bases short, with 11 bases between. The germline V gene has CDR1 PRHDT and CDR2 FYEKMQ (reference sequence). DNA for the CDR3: TGTGCCAGCAGCTTAACCGAGGATAGCTCCTACAATGAGCAGTTCTTC. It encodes CASSLTEDSSYNEQFF.

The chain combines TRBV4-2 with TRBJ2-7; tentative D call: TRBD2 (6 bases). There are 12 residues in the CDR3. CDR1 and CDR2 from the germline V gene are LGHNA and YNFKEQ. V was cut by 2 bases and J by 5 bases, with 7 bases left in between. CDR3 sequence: CASSQPGDEQYF. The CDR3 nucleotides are TGTGCCAGCAGCCAACCGGGGGACGAGCAGTACTTC.

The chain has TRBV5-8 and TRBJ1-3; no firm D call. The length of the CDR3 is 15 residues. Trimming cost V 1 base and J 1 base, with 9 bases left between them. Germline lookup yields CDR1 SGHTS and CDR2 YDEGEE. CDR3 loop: CASSLTQLSGNTIYF. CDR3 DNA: TGTGCCAGCAGCTTGACACAGCTATCTGGAAACACCATATATTTT.

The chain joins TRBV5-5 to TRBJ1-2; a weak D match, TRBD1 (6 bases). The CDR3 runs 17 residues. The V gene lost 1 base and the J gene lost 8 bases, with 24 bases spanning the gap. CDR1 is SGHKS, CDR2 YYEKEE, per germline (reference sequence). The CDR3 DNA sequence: TGTGCCAGCAGCTTGTCTCGGGCTGCAGGGGCCTGGTGGGGCTACACCTTC. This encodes CASSLSRAAGAWWGYTF.

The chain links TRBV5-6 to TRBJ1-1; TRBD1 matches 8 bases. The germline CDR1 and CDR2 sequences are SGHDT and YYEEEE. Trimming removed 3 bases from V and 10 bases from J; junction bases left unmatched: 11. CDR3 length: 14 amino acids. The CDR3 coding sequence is TGTGCCAGCAGCTCCGGACAGGGAAGGCAGGGAGCTTTCTTT. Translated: CASSSGQGRQGAFF.

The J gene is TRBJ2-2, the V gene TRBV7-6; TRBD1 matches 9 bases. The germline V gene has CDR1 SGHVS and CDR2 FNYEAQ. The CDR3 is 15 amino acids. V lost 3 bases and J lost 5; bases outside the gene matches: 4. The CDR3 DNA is TGTGCCAGCAGCTTTGACAGGGGGGGTACCGGGGAGCTGTTTTTT. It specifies CASSFDRGGTGELFF. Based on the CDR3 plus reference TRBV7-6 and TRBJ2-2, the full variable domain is GAGVSQSPRYKVTKRGQDVALRCDPISGHVSLYWYRQALGQGPEFLTYFNYEAQQDKSGLPNDRFSAERPEGSISTLTIQRTEQRDSAMYRCASSFDRGGTGELFFGEGSRLTVL.

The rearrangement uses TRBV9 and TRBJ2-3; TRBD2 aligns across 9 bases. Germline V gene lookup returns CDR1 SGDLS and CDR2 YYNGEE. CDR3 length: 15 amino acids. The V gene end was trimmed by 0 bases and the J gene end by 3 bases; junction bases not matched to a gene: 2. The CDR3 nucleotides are TGTGCCAGCAGCGTAGGCGGGGGGGCTACAGATACGCAGTATTTT. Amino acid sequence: CASSVGGGATDTQYF.

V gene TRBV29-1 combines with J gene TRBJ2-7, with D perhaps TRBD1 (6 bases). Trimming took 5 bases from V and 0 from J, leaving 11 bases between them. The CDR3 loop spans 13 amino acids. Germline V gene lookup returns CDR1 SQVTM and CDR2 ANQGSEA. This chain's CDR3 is CSVSRGSSYEQYF. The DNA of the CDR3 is TGCAGCGTTTCCAGGGGTAGCTCCTACGAGCAGTACTTC.

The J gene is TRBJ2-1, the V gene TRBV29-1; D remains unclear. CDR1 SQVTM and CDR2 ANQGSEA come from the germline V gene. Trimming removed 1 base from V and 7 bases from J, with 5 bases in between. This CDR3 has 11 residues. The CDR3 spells CSVEASNEQFF. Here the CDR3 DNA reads TGCAGCGTTGAAGCGAGTAATGAGCAGTTCTTC.

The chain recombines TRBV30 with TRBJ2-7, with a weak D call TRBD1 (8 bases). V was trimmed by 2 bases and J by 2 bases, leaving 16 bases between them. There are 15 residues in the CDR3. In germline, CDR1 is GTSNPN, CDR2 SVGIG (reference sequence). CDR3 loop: CAWSFRQGRAYEQYF. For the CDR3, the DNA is TGTGCCTGGAGTTTCCGACAGGGGAGGGCCTACGAGCAGTACTTC.

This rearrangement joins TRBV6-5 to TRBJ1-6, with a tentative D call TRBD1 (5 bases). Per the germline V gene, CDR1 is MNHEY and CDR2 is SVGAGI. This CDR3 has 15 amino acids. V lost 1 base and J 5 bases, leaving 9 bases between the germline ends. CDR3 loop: CASSYLGLDNSPLHF. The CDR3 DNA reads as TGTGCCAGCAGTTACTTGGGACTGGATAATTCACCCCTCCACTTT.

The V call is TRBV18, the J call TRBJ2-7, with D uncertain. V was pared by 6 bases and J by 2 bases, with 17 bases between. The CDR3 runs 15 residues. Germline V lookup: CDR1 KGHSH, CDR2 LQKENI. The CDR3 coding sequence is TGTGCCAGCTCGCGTAGTGGGCTCCCCACCTACGAGCAGTACTTC. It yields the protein CASSRSGLPTYEQYF.